Given below is one T cell receptor beta chain in context. Antigen unknown. CDR3 length: 15 residues. Trimming cost V 5 bases and J 6 bases, with 21 bases left between them. Germline assignment: CDR1 SGHRS and CDR2 YFSETQ. The data derive from a study of lymphopenia after photon versus proton radiotherapy. Notes on the study in general: Better survival with proton therapy was suggested as possible, not demonstrated. A bigger post-nadir fall in TCR diversity correlated inversely with survival time in deceased patients. After lymphocyte nadir, photon-treated repertoires showed oligoclonal expansion, especially CD8+ Temra. Relative stability marked proton patients; photon patients lost diversity and naive cells.

The assay was immunoSEQ multiplex PCR, and TCRdb's table has in-frame clones only and misses some. Counted here are under 80,000 clones, approximately 86% occurring once; the ten biggest clones make up 2% to 3%. The chain has TRBV5-1 and TRBJ2-7; a weak D match, TRBD2 (6 bases). The source of this sequence is a man aged 35 to 55 with gastric cancer. The sequences come from peripheral blood, collected from a patient treated with photon-based radiotherapy. The CDR3 sequence: CASSPERRAAREQYF. CDR3 in DNA: TGCGCCAGCAGTCCAGAACGGAGGGCGGCGCGCGAGCAGTACTTC.